This T cell receptor (beta chain) comes out of a study of T cell repertoires in cytomegalovirus infection. Across the study: In public TCR beta signatures, there were indications of both CMV infection and matching HLA type. Notes on the study in general: CMV-specific TCR beta clonotypes restricted by HLA-C were the ones dominating the ex vivo response. Carriage of CMV together with the relevant HLA was identifiable through cumulative public TCR beta family frequency.

From germline, CDR1 is GTSNPN and CDR2 SVGIG (reference sequence). The CDR3 runs 13 residues. The V gene lost 0 bases and the J gene lost 2 bases, with 7 bases spanning the gap. A word on this clonotype: The target antigen is unknown.

TCRdb recomputed calls from the reads with MiXCR, one row per CDR3 protein. Of approximately 500,000 distinct CDR3 sequences in the sample, roughly 29% are singletons; the top ten hold roughly an eighth. This sequence joins TRBV30 and TRBJ1-2; D not resolved. The clonotype originates from a human donor in good health (CMV status not recorded). Some clones in this sample may be carry-over from other donors' samples. Sequenced: PBMCs. CDR3 coding DNA: TGTGCCTGGAGTGTACAACGGAACTATGGCTACACCTTC. This gives the protein CAWSVQRNYGYTF.